Listed here are 10 T cell receptor beta chains from one sample, sequenced in a study of blood T cell repertoires in COVID-19 (dated by TCRdb to about 2020). The method was the immunoSEQ multiplex PCR assay. Here the immuneACCESS table is served through TCRdb, limited to in-frame sequences with V and J called. Missing clones are a known gap in these copies; in checked studies unresolved V genes cover under half, and the rest lacks a known reason. In all, the sample holds 250,000 or so clones, and roughly 86% of those were seen once. 2.6% of the sample goes to the ten largest clones. Sequenced: PBMCs or T cells enriched from blood (not recorded which). The receptors here all came from a woman under 40 with acute COVID-19.

The J gene is TRBJ1-1, the V gene TRBV3-1 (or the pseudogene TRBV3-2); 9 bases map to TRBD1. V shed 8 bases and J 0 bases; nucleotides not matched to a gene: 4. The CDR3 covers 14 residues. Germline values: CDR1 LGHDT, CDR2 YNNKEL (reference sequence). The CDR3 sequence: CASRDREMNTEAFF. The CDR3 DNA is TGTGCCAGCCGGGACAGGGAAATGAACACTGAAGCTTTCTTT.

The rearrangement links TRBV12-5 to TRBJ1-2; 7 bases agree with TRBD1. The V gene's germline CDR1 is LGHNT and CDR2 FRNRAP. The CDR3 length is 17 residues. Losses at the gene ends were 3 bases for V and 0 bases for J; bases not matched to a gene: 10. The CDR3 region is CASGFSTGEYPNYGYTF. The DNA of the CDR3 is TGTGCTAGTGGTTTCAGCACAGGGGAGTATCCTAACTATGGCTACACCTTC.

This clone was seen only once. The genes are TRBV4-1 and TRBJ1-2; D possibly corresponds to TRBD1 (5 bases). The germline V and J ends were trimmed by 1 base and 5 bases, with 8 bases remaining between them. There are 13 residues in the CDR3. Germline loops: CDR1 MGHRA, CDR2 YSYEKL. The CDR3 bases are TGCGCCAGCAGCCAAGGAGACAGTTATGGCTACACCTTC. Translating it yields CASSQGDSYGYTF.

The J gene is TRBJ1-2, the V gene TRBV5-6; D possibly corresponds to TRBD1 (6 bases). V was pared by 3 bases and J by 0 bases, with 12 bases between. Looked up from germline, CDR1 is SGHDT and CDR2 is YYEEEE. The CDR3 totals 15 residues. This chain's CDR3 is CASSSLDRTNYGYTF. The CDR3, as DNA: TGTGCCAGCAGCTCACTGGACAGAACTAACTATGGCTACACCTTC.

This clone was counted once. This chain connects TRBV7-9 to TRBJ1-5, with D tentatively TRBD1 (6 bases). CDR3 length: 16 residues. Germline V gene lookup returns CDR1 SEHNR and CDR2 FQNEAQ (reference sequence). V was clipped by 5 bases and J by 1 base, with 15 bases between them. This CDR3 reads CASSPGQRESNQPQHF. The CDR3, as DNA: TGTGCCAGCAGCCCTGGACAGCGGGAGAGCAATCAGCCCCAGCATTTT.

In its sample, this clone was seen once. The chain uses TRBV11-2 and TRBJ2-1; 11 nucleotides match TRBD2. Germline CDR1 is SGHAT and CDR2 is FQNNGV. V shed 1 base, J shed 3 bases, and the junction held 5 bases outside the gene matches. CDR3 length: 17 residues. The CDR3 DNA reads TGTGCCAGCAGCTTAGGCCGTCTAGCGGGGGGCTACAATGAGCAGTTCTTC. It is translated as CASSLGRLAGGYNEQFF.

The chain joins TRBV19 to TRBJ2-5; TRBD1 aligns across 8 bases. V shed 0 bases, J shed 5 bases, and the junction held 5 bases outside the gene matches. The CDR3 sequence is 15 residues long. In germline, CDR1 is LNHDA, CDR2 SQIVND (reference sequence). The CDR3 sequence is CASSIEAGGSETQYF. The CDR3 nucleotides read TGTGCCAGTAGTATAGAGGCAGGGGGCAGCGAGACCCAGTACTTC.

CDR3 bases: TGCAGTGCTAGTAATCAGGCCTATGGCTACACCTTC. Its protein is CSASNQAYGYTF. The V call is TRBV20-1, the J call TRBJ1-2, with D unclear. The germline CDR1 and CDR2 sequences are DFQATT and SNEGSKA (reference sequence). Trimming pared 3 bases from V and 4 bases from J, leaving 9 bases between. This CDR3 spans 12 amino acids.

V is TRBV11-3 and J is TRBJ1-1; D gene uncertain. The germline V gene encodes CDR1 SGHNT and CDR2 YENEEA. This CDR3 region has 15 residues. V lost 1 base and J 1 base, leaving 10 bases between the germline ends. The CDR3 sequence: CASSLGGAGNTEAFF. The CDR3 DNA is TGTGCCAGCAGCTTAGGCGGCGCGGGGAACACTGAAGCTTTCTTT.

The chain couples TRBV5-1 to TRBJ1-2; D is undetermined. V was clipped by 5 bases and J by 2 bases, with 10 bases between them. Per germline, CDR1 SGHRS and CDR2 YFSETQ. The CDR3 length is 13 residues. In DNA form, the CDR3 reads TGCGCCAGCAGACCGACGGAGAACTATGGCTACACCTTC. It translates to CASRPTENYGYTF.